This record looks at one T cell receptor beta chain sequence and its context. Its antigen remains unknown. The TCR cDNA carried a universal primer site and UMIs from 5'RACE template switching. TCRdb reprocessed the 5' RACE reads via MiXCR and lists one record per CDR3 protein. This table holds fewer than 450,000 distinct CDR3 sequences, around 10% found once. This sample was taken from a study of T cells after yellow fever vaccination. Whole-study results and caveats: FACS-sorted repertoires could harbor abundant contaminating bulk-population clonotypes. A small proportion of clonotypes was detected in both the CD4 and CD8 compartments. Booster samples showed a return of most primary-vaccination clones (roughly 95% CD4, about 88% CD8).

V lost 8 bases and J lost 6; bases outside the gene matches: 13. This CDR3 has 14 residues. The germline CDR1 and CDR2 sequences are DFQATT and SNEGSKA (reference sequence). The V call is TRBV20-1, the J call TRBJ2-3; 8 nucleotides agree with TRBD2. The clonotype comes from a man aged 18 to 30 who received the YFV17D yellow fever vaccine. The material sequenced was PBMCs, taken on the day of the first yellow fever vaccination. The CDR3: CSCERGPAEDTQYF. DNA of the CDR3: TGCAGTTGTGAGCGGGGGCCGGCGGAGGATACGCAGTATTTT.